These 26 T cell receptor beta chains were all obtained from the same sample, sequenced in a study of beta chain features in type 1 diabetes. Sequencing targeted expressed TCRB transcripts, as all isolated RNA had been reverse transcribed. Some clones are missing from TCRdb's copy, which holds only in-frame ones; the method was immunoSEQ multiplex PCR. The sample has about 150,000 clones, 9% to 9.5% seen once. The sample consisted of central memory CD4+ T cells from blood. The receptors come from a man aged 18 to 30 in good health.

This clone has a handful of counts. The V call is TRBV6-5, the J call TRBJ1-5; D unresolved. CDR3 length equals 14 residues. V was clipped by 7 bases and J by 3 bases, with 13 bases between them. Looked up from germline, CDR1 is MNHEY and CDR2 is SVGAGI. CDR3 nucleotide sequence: TGTGCCAGCAATACGGGGAATCTCAATCAGCCCCAGCATTTT. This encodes CASNTGNLNQPQHF.

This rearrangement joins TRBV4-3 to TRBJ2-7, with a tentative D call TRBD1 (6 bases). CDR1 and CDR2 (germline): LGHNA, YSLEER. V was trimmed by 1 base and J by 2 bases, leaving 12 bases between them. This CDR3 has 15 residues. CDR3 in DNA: TGCGCCAGCAGCCAAGGGACAGACTCTACCTACGAGCAGTACTTC. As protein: CASSQGTDSTYEQYF.

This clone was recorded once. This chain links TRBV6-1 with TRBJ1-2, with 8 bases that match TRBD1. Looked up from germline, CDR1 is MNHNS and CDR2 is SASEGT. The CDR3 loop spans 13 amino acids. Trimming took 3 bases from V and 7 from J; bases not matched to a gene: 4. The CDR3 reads CASSDGQGGGYTF. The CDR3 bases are TGTGCCAGCAGTGACGGACAGGGAGGTGGCTACACCTTC.

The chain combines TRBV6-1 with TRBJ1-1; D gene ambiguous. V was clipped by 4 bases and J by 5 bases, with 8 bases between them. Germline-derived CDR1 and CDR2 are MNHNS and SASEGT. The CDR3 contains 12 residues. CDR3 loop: CASSVERTEAFF. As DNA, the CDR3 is TGTGCCAGCAGTGTAGAGCGTACTGAAGCTTTCTTT.

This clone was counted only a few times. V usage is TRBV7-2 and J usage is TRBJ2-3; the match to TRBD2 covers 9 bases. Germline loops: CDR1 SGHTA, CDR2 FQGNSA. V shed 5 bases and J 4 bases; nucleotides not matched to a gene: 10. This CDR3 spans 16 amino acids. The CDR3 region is CASSQRGGAGADTQYF. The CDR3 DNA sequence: TGTGCCAGCAGCCAACGCGGGGGGGCCGGAGCAGATACGCAGTATTTT. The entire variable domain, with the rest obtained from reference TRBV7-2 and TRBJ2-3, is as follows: GAGVSQSPSNKVTEKGKDVELRCDPISGHTALYWYRQSLGQGLEFLIYFQGNSAPDKSGLPSDRFSAERTGGSVSTLTIQRTQQEDSAVYLCASSQRGGAGADTQYFGPGTRLTVL.

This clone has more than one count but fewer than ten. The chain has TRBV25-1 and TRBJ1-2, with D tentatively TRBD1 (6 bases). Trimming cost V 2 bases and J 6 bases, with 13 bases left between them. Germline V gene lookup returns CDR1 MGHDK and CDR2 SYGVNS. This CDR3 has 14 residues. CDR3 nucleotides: TGTGCCAGCAGTGAAATCACAGGGTATGATGGCTACACCTTC. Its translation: CASSEITGYDGYTF.

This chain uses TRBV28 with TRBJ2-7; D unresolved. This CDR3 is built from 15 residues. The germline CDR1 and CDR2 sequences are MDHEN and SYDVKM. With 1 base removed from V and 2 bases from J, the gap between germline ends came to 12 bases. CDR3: CASSLFTGTTYEQYF. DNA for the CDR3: TGTGCCAGCAGTTTATTTACGGGTACAACCTACGAGCAGTACTTC.

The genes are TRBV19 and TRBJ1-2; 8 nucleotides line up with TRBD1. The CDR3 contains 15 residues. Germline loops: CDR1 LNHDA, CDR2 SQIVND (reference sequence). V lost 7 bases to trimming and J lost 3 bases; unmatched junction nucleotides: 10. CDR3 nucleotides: TGTGCCAGTAACCCGGACAGGGCCACTTACTATGGCTACACCTTC. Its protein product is CASNPDRATYYGYTF.

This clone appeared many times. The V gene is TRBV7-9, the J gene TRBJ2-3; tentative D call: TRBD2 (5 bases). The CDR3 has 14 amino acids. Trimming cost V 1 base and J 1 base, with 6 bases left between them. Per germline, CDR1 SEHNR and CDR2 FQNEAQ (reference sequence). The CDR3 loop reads CASSLDGGTDTQYF. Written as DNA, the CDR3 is TGTGCCAGCAGCTTAGACGGGGGCACAGATACGCAGTATTTT.

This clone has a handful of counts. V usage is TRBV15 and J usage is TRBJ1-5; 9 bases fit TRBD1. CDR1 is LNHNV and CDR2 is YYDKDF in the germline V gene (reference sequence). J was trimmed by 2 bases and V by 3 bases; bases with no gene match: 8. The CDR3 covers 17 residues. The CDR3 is CATSRETGGKGNQPQHF. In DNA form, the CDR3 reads TGTGCCACCAGCAGGGAAACAGGGGGCAAGGGCAATCAGCCCCAGCATTTT.

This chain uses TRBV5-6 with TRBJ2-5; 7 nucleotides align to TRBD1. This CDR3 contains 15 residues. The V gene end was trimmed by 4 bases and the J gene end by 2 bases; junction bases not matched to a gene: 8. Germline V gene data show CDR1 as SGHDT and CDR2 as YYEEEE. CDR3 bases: TGTGCCAGCAGCGAGGACAGGAGAATTCAAGAGACCCAGTACTTC. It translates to CASSEDRRIQETQYF.

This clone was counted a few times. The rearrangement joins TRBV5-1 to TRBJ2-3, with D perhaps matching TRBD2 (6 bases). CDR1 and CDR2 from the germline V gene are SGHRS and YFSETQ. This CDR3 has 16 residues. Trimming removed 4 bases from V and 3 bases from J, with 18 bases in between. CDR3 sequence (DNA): TGCGCCAGCAGCCCAGGGACTGGAGCCTCAACAGATACGCAGTATTTT. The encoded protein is CASSPGTGASTDTQYF.

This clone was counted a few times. The CDR3 loop reads CASSFPSKGGPTDTQYF. The CDR3 nucleotides are TGTGCCAGCAGCTTCCCCTCCAAGGGGGGGCCCACAGATACGCAGTATTTT. The V and J genes are TRBV13 and TRBJ2-3; weak D call: TRBD2 (7 bases). Germline CDR1 reads PRHDT; CDR2 reads FYEKMQ (reference sequence). The CDR3 has 17 residues. V was trimmed by 3 bases and J by 2 bases, leaving 18 bases between them.

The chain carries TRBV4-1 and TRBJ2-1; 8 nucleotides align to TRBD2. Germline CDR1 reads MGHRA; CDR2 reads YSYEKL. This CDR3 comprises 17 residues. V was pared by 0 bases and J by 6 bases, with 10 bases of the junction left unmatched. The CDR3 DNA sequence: TGCGCCAGCAGCCAAGATCAGGTGGTAGCGGGGAGCAATGAGCAGTTCTTC. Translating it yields CASSQDQVVAGSNEQFF.

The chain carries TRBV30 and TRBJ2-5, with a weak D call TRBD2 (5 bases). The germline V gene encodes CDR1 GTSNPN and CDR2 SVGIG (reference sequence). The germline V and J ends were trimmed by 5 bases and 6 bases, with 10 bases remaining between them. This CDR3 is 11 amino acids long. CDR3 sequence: CAWGRGKTQYF. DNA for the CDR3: TGTGCCTGGGGACGGGGAAAGACCCAGTACTTC.

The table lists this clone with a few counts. The CDR3 loop reads CAWSVQTNQPQHF. CDR3 bases: TGTGCCTGGAGTGTACAGACAAATCAGCCCCAGCATTTT. The V call is TRBV30, the J call TRBJ1-5; D ambiguous. In germline, CDR1 is GTSNPN, CDR2 SVGIG (reference sequence). This CDR3 spans 13 amino acids. With 0 bases removed from V and 4 bases from J, the gap between germline ends came to 7 bases.

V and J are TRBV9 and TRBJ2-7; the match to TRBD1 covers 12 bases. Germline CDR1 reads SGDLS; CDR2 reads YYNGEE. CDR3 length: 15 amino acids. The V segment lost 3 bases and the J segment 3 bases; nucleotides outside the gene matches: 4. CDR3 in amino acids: CASSEGQGASYEQYF. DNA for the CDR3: TGTGCCAGCAGCGAGGGACAGGGGGCGAGCTACGAGCAGTACTTC.

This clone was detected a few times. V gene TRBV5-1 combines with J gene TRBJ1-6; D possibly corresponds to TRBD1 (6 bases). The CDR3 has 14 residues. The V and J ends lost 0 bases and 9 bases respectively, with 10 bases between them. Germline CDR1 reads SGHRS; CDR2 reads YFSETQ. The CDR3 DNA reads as TGCGCCAGCAGCTTGGAACAGGGAAGTTCACCCCTCCACTTT. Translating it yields CASSLEQGSSPLHF. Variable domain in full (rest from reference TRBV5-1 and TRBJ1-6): KAGVTQTPRYLIKTRGQQVTLSCSPISGHRSVSWYQQTPGQGLQFLFEYFSETQRNKGNFPGRFSGRQFSNSRSEMNVSTLELGDSALYLCASSLEQGSSPLHFGNGTRLTVT.

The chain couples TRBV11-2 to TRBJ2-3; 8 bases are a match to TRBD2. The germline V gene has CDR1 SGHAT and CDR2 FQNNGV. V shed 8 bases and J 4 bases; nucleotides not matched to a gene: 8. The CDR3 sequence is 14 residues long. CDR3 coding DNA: TGTGCCAGCGGATCGGGGGGGCCCGCAGATACGCAGTATTTT. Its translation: CASGSGGPADTQYF.

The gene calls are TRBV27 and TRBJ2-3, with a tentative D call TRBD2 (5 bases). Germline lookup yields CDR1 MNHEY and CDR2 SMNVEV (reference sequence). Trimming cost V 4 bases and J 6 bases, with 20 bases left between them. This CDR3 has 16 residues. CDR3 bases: TGTGCCAGCAGTTCAGAACGCGGGCCCCGTAGGGATACGCAGTATTTT. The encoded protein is CASSSERGPRRDTQYF.

CDR3 region: CASSQAGVPTSGANVLTF. In DNA, the CDR3 is TGTGCCAGCAGCCAAGCAGGGGTCCCAACCTCTGGGGCCAACGTCCTGACTTTC. The rearrangement joins TRBV4-2 to TRBJ2-6; a weak D match, TRBD1 (6 bases). Trimming left V 1 base short and J 0 bases short, with 13 bases between. The CDR3 has 18 residues. The V gene's germline CDR1 is LGHNA and CDR2 YNFKEQ.

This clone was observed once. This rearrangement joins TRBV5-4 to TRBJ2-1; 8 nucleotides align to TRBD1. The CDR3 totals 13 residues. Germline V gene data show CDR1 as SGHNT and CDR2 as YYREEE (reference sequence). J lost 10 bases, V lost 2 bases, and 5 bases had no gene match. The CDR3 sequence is CASSFGQGREQFF. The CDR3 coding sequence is TGTGCCAGCAGCTTTGGACAGGGACGGGAGCAGTTCTTC.

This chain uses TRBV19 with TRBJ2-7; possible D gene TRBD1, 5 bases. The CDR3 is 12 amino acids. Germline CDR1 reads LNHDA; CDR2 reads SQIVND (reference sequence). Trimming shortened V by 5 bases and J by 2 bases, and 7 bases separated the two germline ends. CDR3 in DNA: TGTGCCAGTAGTGACAGACCCTACGAGCAGTACTTC. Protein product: CASSDRPYEQYF. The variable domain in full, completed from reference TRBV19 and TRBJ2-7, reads DGGITQSPKYLFRKEGQNVTLSCEQNLNHDAMYWYRQDPGQGLRLIYYSQIVNDFQKGDIAEGYSVSREKKESFPLTVTSAQKNPTAFYLCASSDRPYEQYFGPGTRLTVT.

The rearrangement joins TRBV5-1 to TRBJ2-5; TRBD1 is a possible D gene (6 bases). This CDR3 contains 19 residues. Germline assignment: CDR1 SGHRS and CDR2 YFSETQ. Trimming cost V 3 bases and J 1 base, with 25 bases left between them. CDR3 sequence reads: CASSWRGRGGGFSQETQYF. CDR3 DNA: TGCGCCAGCAGCTGGAGAGGCAGGGGTGGCGGATTTTCCCAAGAGACCCAGTACTTC. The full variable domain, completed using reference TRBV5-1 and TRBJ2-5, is KAGVTQTPRYLIKTRGQQVTLSCSPISGHRSVSWYQQTPGQGLQFLFEYFSETQRNKGNFPGRFSGRQFSNSRSEMNVSTLELGDSALYLCASSWRGRGGGFSQETQYFGPGTRLLVL.

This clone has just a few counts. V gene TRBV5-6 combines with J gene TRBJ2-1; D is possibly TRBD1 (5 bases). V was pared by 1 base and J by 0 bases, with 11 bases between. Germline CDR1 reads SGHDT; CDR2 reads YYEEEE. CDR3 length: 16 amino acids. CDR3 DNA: TGTGCCAGCAGCTTGTTTGGGGCGGACTCCTACAATGAGCAGTTCTTC. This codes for CASSLFGADSYNEQFF.

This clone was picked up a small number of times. The CDR3 loop reads CASSYRDRGRGYTF. CDR3 in DNA: TGTGCCAGCAGTTACCGGGACAGGGGGCGCGGCTACACCTTC. The chain is built from TRBV6-6 and TRBJ1-2; 12 nucleotides agree with TRBD1. J lost 8 bases, V lost 2 bases, and 3 bases had no gene match. The CDR3 loop spans 14 amino acids. The germline CDR1 and CDR2 sequences are MNHNY and SVGAGI (reference sequence).